This T cell receptor beta chain was identified in a study of T cells after yellow fever vaccination. About the research overall: Fractions of limited cellularity were prepared by means of SMART-Seq v4 Ultra Low Input.

Study-wide results and limits: A minor fraction of clonotypes spanned both CD4 and CD8 compartments. Abundant contaminating clonotypes from the bulk population could appear in FACS-sorted repertoires. Though weaker, the secondary response peaked faster, on day 5 versus 15.

TCRdb called the 5' RACE reads again in MiXCR, with one record for every CDR3 protein. The sample lists hundreds of thousands of distinct CDR3 sequences, around 3.6% occurring once. As regards this clonotype: Its antigen is not known.

V was clipped by 1 base and J by 0 bases, with 10 bases between them. Germline CDR1 reads SGHRS; CDR2 reads YFSETQ. CDR3 length: 15 residues. This clonotype originated in a man between 18 and 35 years old who received the YFV17D yellow fever vaccine. Sequences were derived from PBMCs, sampled on the day of the yellow fever booster vaccination. The rearrangement joins TRBV5-1 to TRBJ1-1; D unclear. For the CDR3, the DNA is TGCGCCAGCAGCTTGTACCAGAATGTGAACACTGAAGCTTTCTTT. Its protein product is CASSLYQNVNTEAFF.